The 23 T cell receptor beta chains below come from one sample, sequenced in a study of blood T cells in healthy people across ages. It was with a sample-barcoded 5' primer and a J-beta primer mix that a second PCR of roughly 7 to 12 cycles was run. TCRdb itself ran the 5' RACE reads through MiXCR, one entry per CDR3 protein. The profile shows under 1,100,000 distinct CDR3 sequences, around 27% of them singletons. These same records also appear under a second study, on T cells of mothers and their children.

Sample: blood. The source is a girl aged 2 to 9 in good health.

The chain recombines TRBV10-3 with TRBJ2-1; TRBD2 is a possible D gene (5 bases). The V gene lost 2 bases and the J gene lost 8 bases, with 10 bases spanning the gap. Looked up from germline, CDR1 is ENHRY and CDR2 is SYGVKD. The CDR3 runs to 13 residues. CDR3 region: CAISERGSDEQFF. The CDR3 DNA follows: TGTGCCATCAGTGAGAGAGGGTCCGATGAGCAGTTCTTC.

This clonotype has a handful of counts. This chain uses TRBV29-1 with TRBJ2-5; D remains ambiguous. Germline V gene sequence: CDR1 SQVTM, CDR2 ANQGSEA. The CDR3 consists of 12 residues. V was pared by 5 bases and J by 5 bases, with 12 bases between. The CDR3 loop is CSVLWGPETQYF. The DNA of the CDR3 is TGCAGCGTTCTCTGGGGTCCGGAGACCCAGTACTTC.

This clonotype was seen only a few times. The chain is built from TRBV6-4 and TRBJ1-5; D not resolved. CDR1 is MRHNA, CDR2 SNTAGT, per germline. The V end lost 8 bases, the J end lost 3 bases, and 14 bases lay between the germline ends. The length of the CDR3 is 14 residues. The CDR3 here is CASFYADLNQPQHF. The CDR3 region has the DNA TGTGCCAGCTTCTATGCGGACCTCAATCAGCCCCAGCATTTT.

The chain recombines TRBV7-9 with TRBJ1-5, with D unresolved. CDR3 length: 15 residues. Trimming took 5 bases from V and 7 from J, leaving 18 bases between them. Germline V gene lookup returns CDR1 SEHNR and CDR2 FQNEAQ (reference sequence). The CDR3 bases are TGTGCCAGCAGCCCTCCGGAGAGGGCCGGCCAGCCCCAGCATTTT. Encoded protein: CASSPPERAGQPQHF.

This clonotype occurred many times. The chain joins TRBV10-1 to TRBJ1-1; the D is unclear. This CDR3 has 17 amino acids. V was shortened by 0 bases and J by 5 bases, with 19 bases between the two germline ends. Germline V gives CDR1 WNHNN, CDR2 SYGVQD (reference sequence). The CDR3 DNA sequence: TGCGCCAGCAGTGAGTCCCAGTTTCTCACGGCAAGGACTGAAGCTTTCTTT. Amino acids: CASSESQFLTARTEAFF.

This clonotype was recorded a few times. The V call is TRBV7-9, the J call TRBJ2-5, with unresolved D. Germline lookup yields CDR1 SEHNR and CDR2 FQNEAQ (reference sequence). The CDR3 sequence is 14 residues long. V dropped 4 bases and J dropped 5 bases, with 14 bases sitting between them. CDR3 region: CASSSEYYVETQYF. Here the CDR3 DNA reads TGTGCCAGCAGCTCAGAATACTACGTGGAGACCCAGTACTTC.

CDR3 bases: TGTGCCATCAGAGAGGGAGCCTCTGGAAACACCATATATTTT. This translates into CAIREGASGNTIYF. V usage is TRBV10-3 and J usage is TRBJ1-3; D unresolved. Germline V gene lookup returns CDR1 ENHRY and CDR2 SYGVKD. The CDR3 sequence is 14 residues long. V was pared by 6 bases and J by 0 bases, with 9 bases between.

This clonotype was counted only a few times. The V gene is TRBV7-9, the J gene TRBJ1-6, with D hard to call. This CDR3 has 12 amino acids. V lost 6 bases and J lost 7, with 7 bases in between. Germline V gives CDR1 SEHNR, CDR2 FQNEAQ (reference sequence). The CDR3 reads CASRDGNSPLHF. For the CDR3, the DNA is TGTGCCAGCAGGGACGGGAATTCACCCCTCCACTTT.

The gene calls are TRBV12-3 or TRBV12-4 and TRBJ2-6; D call uncertain. This CDR3 spans 13 amino acids. The V end lost 10 bases, the J end lost 2 bases, and 9 bases lay between the germline ends. Here the CDR3 DNA reads TGTGCCAACCCCGGCGCTGGGGCCAACGTCCTGACTTTC. It specifies CANPGAGANVLTF.

The chain carries TRBV20-1 and TRBJ2-4; D gene unclear. Germline CDR1 reads DFQATT; CDR2 reads SNEGSKA (reference sequence). The CDR3 covers 11 residues. CDR3 amino acids: CSLGLGNIQYF. As DNA, the CDR3 is TGCAGCCTGGGCCTGGGGAACATTCAGTACTTC.

This clonotype was seen a handful of times. V gene TRBV12-3 or TRBV12-4 combines with J gene TRBJ1-3, with D unresolved. Trimming cost V 4 bases and J 8 bases, with 15 bases left between them. The CDR3 is 14 amino acids. CDR3 bases: TGTGCCAGCAGTTACGAACGCCGGGGTTACACCATATATTTT. This codes for CASSYERRGYTIYF.

V usage is TRBV7-2 and J usage is TRBJ2-5, with D unresolved. The CDR3 contains 15 residues. Trimming left V 5 bases short and J 4 bases short, with 17 bases between. Germline CDR1 SGHTA, CDR2 FQGNSA. Written as DNA, the CDR3 is TGTGCCAGCAGCCCCCGTCCCCTAGTGAGAGAGACCCAGTACTTC. The encoded protein is CASSPRPLVRETQYF.

The chain joins TRBV11-1 to TRBJ2-3, with 11 nucleotides matching TRBD2. J lost 5 bases, V lost 3 bases, and 25 bases had no gene match. The CDR3 loop spans 22 amino acids. Germline lookup yields CDR1 SGHAT and CDR2 FQDESV (reference sequence). The CDR3 region has the DNA TGTGCCAGCAGCTTTAGTATCGGAAATCGGGCACTACTAGCGGGAGAACAAGATACGCAGTATTTT. It codes for CASSFSIGNRALLAGEQDTQYF.

The sample holds a few counts of this clonotype. This chain links TRBV20-1 with TRBJ2-1; TRBD2 might be the D (7 bases). Germline CDR1 DFQATT, CDR2 SNEGSKA (reference sequence). Deletions cut 0 bases from V and 1 base from J, with 19 bases between. The CDR3 sequence is 18 residues long. CDR3 amino acids: CSARDPRGGTSSYNEQFF. Here the CDR3 DNA reads TGCAGTGCTAGAGATCCGCGGGGAGGGACATCGTCCTACAATGAGCAGTTCTTC.

The chain links TRBV5-1 to TRBJ2-2; D not certain. Germline loops: CDR1 SGHRS, CDR2 YFSETQ. The CDR3 is 15 amino acids. V lost 2 bases and J 1 base, leaving 9 bases between the germline ends. The CDR3 loop is CASSFPQRNTGELFF. The CDR3, as DNA: TGCGCCAGCAGCTTTCCACAGAGGAACACCGGGGAGCTGTTTTTT.

This clonotype was observed a handful of times. As DNA, the CDR3 is TGTGCCAGCAGTTCCCTCACGACAGGGGGCGCGAACTATGGCTACACCTTC. Its translation: CASSSLTTGGANYGYTF. The chain employs TRBV27 and TRBJ1-2, with 10 nucleotides matching TRBD1. The CDR3 runs to 17 residues. Trimming at V came to 4 bases and at J to 2 bases, leaving 10 bases not matched to a gene. The germline V gene encodes CDR1 MNHEY and CDR2 SMNVEV (reference sequence).

The CDR3 region has the DNA TGTGCCATCAGCTGGGACCCCAACACCGGGGAGCTGTTTTTT. Its translation is CAISWDPNTGELFF. V and J are TRBV10-3 and TRBJ2-2; D might be TRBD1 or TRBD2, each matching 5 bases. Germline lookup yields CDR1 ENHRY and CDR2 SYGVKD. This CDR3 has 14 amino acids. Trimming shortened V by 6 bases and J by 2 bases, and 10 bases separated the two germline ends.

This clonotype showed up just a few times. The chain uses TRBV4-1 and TRBJ1-2; 8 nucleotides align to TRBD1. CDR3 length: 17 amino acids. The V and J ends lost 0 bases and 6 bases, in that order; junction bases with no gene match: 12. Germline loops: CDR1 MGHRA, CDR2 YSYEKL. CDR3 nucleotide sequence: TGCGCCAGCAGCCAAGATCCCCCTGACAGGGGCTGGCATGGCTACACCTTC. This gives the protein CASSQDPPDRGWHGYTF.

J is TRBJ2-5 and V is TRBV4-1; D tentatively fits TRBD1 or TRBD2 (5 bases each). The end of the DNA fits TRBJ2-7 better, so the J call may be wrong. The CDR3 consists of 14 residues. CDR1 MGHRA and CDR2 YSYEKL come from the germline V gene. The CDR3: CASSQGDLSYEQYF. For the CDR3, the DNA is TGCGCCAGCAGCCAGGGGGACCTCTCCTACGAGCAGTACTTC.

This chain connects TRBV7-9 to TRBJ2-2; TRBD2 might be the D (5 bases). Germline V lookup: CDR1 SEHNR, CDR2 FQNEAQ (reference sequence). The CDR3 runs 13 residues. Trimming pared 3 bases from V and 6 bases from J, leaving 8 bases between. In DNA form, the CDR3 reads TGTGCCAGCAGCTTTGGGGAGTCCGGGGAGCTGTTTTTT. Its translation is CASSFGESGELFF.

This clonotype was counted at least ten times. The chain is built from TRBV7-2 and TRBJ2-3; D is undetermined. CDR3 length: 13 residues. Germline-derived CDR1 and CDR2 are SGHTA and FQGNSA. Trimming left V 2 bases short and J 4 bases short, with 7 bases between. The CDR3 DNA reads as TGTGCCAGCAGCTTATTCGCTGCAGATACGCAGTATTTT. As protein: CASSLFAADTQYF. The full variable domain, completed using reference TRBV7-2 and TRBJ2-3, is GAGVSQSPSNKVTEKGKDVELRCDPISGHTALYWYRQSLGQGLEFLIYFQGNSAPDKSGLPSDRFSAERTGGSVSTLTIQRTQQEDSAVYLCASSLFAADTQYFGPGTRLTVL.

This clonotype was found a few times. The chain links TRBV28 to TRBJ2-1; the match to TRBD2 covers 10 bases. Germline-derived CDR1 and CDR2 are MDHEN and SYDVKM. Trimming cost V 4 bases and J 5 bases; bases outside gene matches: 8. This CDR3 spans 16 amino acids. CDR3 residues: CASSSRGLADHNEQFF. The DNA for the CDR3 is TGTGCCAGCAGTTCAAGAGGACTAGCGGACCACAATGAGCAGTTCTTC.

The sample holds a few counts of this clonotype. The rearrangement joins TRBV2 to TRBJ1-2; 7 nucleotides agree with TRBD1. The V and J ends lost 5 bases and 8 bases, in that order; junction bases with no gene match: 14. This CDR3 has 15 amino acids. CDR1 and CDR2 (germline): SNHLY, FYNNEI. The CDR3 is CASSRQGKLLGGYTF. In nucleotides, the CDR3 is TGTGCCAGCAGTAGACAGGGTAAATTGTTAGGAGGCTACACCTTC.